The source of this TCR beta chain is a study of cytomegalovirus exposure and HLA in healthy donors. Study information: Prior work identified 100 million to 130 million unique TCR beta sequences in about 179 million T cells. Study-wide findings and caveats: Most TCR sequences were rare, but some public TCRs occurred in many donors. Owing to their indistinguishability, certain V segments, notably TRBV6-2 and TRBV6-3, were excluded.

Germline assignment: CDR1 SGHRS and CDR2 YFSETQ. Trimming left V 0 bases short and J 2 bases short, with 12 bases between. The CDR3 runs to 16 residues. A note on this clone: Its cognate antigen is unknown.

It was with 60 Vbeta and 13 Jbeta primers that the PCR ran. Generated by immunoSEQ multiplex PCR, the TCRdb table keeps only in-frame clones and is missing some. The table lists fewer than 250,000 clones, around 90% of them singletons, with more than 1.5% in the top ten. The rearrangement uses TRBV5-1 and TRBJ2-1, with no clear D. The TCR sequence derives from a woman under 30 in good health and CMV-seronegative. The sequenced sample was PBMCs. The CDR3 sequence: CASSLVSSLTYNEQFF. In DNA form, the CDR3 reads TGCGCCAGCAGCTTGGTATCGAGCTTGACCTACAATGAGCAGTTCTTC.